Only a few counts were recorded for the clone carrying this T cell receptor (beta chain). Its antigen is unknown. The CDR3 is 14 residues long. Germline CDR1 reads SGHRS; CDR2 reads YFSETQ. V lost 6 bases to trimming and J lost 1 base; unmatched junction nucleotides: 6. The second PCR ran about 6 to 12 cycles with a sample-barcoded 5' primer and J-beta primers. TCRdb recomputed calls from the 5' RACE reads with MiXCR, one row per CDR3 protein. The repertoire consists of some 760,000 distinct CDR3 sequences, with roughly 25% occurring once and the leading ten covering 3.7%. Drawing of peripheral blood yielded about 9.6 milliliters from each donor. The data were taken from a study of blood T cells in healthy people across ages. Study outcomes and limitations: Any conclusive comparison of naive versus antigen-experienced cells was prevented by using unsorted PBMCs. When one million T cells were used, diversity estimates were thought to be underestimates.

These same data were also listed under a study on T cells of mothers and their children.

The material sequenced was blood. The gene calls are TRBV5-1 and TRBJ2-5, with TRBD1 identical over 7 bases. The receptor was derived from a boy younger than 18 in good health. The DNA for the CDR3 is TGCGCCAGCAAGGTACAGGGGCCCCAAGAGACCCAGTACTTC. It encodes CASKVQGPQETQYF.